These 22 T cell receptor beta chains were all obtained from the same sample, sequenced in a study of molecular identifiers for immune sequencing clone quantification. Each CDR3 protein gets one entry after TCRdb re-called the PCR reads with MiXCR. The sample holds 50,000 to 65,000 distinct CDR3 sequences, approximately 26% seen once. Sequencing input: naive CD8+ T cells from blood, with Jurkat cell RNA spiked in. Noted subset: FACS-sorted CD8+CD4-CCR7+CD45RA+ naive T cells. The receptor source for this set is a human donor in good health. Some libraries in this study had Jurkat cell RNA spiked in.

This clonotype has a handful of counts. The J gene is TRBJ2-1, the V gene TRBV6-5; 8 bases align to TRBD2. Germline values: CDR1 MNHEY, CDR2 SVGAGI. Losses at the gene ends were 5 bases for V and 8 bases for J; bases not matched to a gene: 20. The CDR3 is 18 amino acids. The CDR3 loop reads CASSNLTIAGSESDEQFF. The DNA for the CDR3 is TGTGCCAGCAGTAACCTTACAATAGCGGGATCGGAGTCTGATGAGCAGTTCTTC.

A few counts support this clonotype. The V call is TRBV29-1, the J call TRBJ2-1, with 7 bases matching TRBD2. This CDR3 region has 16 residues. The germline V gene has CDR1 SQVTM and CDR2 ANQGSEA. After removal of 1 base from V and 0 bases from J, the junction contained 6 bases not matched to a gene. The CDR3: CSVEGGERGSYNEQFF. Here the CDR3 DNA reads TGCAGCGTTGAAGGGGGGGAGCGGGGCTCCTACAATGAGCAGTTCTTC.

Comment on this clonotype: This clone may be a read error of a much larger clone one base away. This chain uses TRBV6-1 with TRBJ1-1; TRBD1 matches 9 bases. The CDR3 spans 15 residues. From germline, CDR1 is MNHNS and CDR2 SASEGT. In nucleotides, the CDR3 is TGTGCCAGCAGTTTGGGGACAGGGCCGAACACTGAAGCTTTATTT. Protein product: CASSLGTGPNTEALF.

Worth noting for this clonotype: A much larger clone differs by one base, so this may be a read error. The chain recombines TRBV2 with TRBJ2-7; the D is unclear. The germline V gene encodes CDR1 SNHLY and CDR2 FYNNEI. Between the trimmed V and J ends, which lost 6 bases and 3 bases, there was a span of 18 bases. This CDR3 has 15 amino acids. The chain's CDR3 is CASSIFSGSFYEQYF. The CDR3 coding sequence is TGTGCCAGCAGCATTTTTAGTGGTTCCTTCTACGAGCAGTACTTC.

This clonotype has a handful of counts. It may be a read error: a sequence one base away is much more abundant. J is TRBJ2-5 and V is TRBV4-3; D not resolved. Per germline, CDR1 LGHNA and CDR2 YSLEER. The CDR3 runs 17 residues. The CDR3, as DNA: TGCGCCAGCGGCCAAGGGATTGTCCAGATAAAACAAGAGACCCAGTACTTC. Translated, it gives CASGQGIVQIKQETQYF.

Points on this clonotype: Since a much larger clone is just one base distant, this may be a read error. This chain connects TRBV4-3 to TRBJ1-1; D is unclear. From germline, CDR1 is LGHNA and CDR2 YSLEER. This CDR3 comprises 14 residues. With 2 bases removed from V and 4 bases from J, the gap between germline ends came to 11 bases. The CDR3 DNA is TGCGCCAGCAGCCAAACGGCGGCGTGCACTGAAGCTTTCTTT. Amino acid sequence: CASSQTAACTEAFF.

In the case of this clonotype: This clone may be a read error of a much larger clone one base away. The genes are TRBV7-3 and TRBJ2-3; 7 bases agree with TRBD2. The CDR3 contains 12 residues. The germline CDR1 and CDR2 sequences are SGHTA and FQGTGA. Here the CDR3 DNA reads TGTGCGCGCGGGAGTACCACAGATACGCAGTATTTT. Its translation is CARGSTTDTQYF. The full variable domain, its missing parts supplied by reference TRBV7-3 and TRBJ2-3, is GAGVSQTPSNKVTEKGKYVELRCDPISGHTALYWYRQSLGQGPEFLIYFQGTGAADDSGLPNDRFFAVRPEGSVSTLKIQRTERGDSAVYLCARGSTTDTQYFGPGTRLTVL.

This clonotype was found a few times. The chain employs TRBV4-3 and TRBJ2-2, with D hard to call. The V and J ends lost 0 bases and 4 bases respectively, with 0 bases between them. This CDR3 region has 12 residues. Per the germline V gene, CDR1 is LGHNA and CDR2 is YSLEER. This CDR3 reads CASSQDTGELFF. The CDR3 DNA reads TGCGCCAGCAGCCAAGACACCGGGGAGCTGTTTTTT.

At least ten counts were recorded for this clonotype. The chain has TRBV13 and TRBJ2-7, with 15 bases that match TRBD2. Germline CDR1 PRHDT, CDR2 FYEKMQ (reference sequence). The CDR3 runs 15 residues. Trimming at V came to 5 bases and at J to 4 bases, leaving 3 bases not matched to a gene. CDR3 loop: CASSPGLAGGYEQYF. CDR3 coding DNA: TGTGCCAGCAGCCCCGGACTAGCGGGAGGGTACGAGCAGTACTTC.

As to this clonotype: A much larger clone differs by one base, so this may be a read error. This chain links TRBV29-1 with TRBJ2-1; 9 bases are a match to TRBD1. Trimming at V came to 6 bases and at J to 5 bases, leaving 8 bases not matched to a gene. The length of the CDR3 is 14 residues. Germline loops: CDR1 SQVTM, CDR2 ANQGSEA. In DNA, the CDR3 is TGCAGCGTCGGGCGGGGACAGGGAAACAATGAGCAGTTCTTC. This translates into CSVGRGQGNNEQFF.

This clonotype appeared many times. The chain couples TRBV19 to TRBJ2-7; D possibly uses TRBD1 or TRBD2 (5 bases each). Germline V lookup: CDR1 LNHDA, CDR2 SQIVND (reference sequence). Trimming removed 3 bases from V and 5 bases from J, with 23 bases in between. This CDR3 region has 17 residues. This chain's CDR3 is CASSILPHVQGVNEQYF. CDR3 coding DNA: TGTGCCAGTAGTATCCTGCCTCATGTGCAGGGAGTAAACGAGCAGTACTTC.

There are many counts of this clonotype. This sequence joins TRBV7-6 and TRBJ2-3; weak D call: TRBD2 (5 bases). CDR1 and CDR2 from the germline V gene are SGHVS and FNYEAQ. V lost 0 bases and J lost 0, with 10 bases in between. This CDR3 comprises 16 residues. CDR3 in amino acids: CASSLAPGTSTDTQYF. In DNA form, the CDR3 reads TGTGCCAGCAGCTTAGCGCCGGGAACTAGCACAGATACGCAGTATTTT.

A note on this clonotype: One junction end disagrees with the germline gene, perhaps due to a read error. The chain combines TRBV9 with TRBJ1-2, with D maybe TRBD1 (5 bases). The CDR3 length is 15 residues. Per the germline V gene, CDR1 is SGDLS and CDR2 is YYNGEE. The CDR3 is CANSIGGHSGYGYTF. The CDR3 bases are TGTGCCAACAGCATAGGAGGACACTCCGGCTATGGCTACACCTTC.

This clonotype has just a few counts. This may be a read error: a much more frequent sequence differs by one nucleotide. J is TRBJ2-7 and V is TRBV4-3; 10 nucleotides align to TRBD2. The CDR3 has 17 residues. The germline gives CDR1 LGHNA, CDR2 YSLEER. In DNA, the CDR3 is TGCGCCAGCAGCCAAGACAGAGGACTAGCGGCCACCTACGAGCGGTACTTC. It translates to CASSQDRGLAATYERYF.

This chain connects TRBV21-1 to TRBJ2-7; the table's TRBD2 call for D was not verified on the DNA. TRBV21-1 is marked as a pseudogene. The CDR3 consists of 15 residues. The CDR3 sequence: CARSLGSSGREEQYF. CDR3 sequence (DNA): TGTGCCAGAAGCCTAGGGTCTAGCGGGAGGGAGGAGCAGTACTTC.

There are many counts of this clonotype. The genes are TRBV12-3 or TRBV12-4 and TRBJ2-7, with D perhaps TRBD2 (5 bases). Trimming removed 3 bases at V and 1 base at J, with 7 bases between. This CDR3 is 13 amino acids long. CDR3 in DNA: TGTGCCAGCAGTTTCGGGGATTCCTACGAGCAGTACTTC. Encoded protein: CASSFGDSYEQYF.

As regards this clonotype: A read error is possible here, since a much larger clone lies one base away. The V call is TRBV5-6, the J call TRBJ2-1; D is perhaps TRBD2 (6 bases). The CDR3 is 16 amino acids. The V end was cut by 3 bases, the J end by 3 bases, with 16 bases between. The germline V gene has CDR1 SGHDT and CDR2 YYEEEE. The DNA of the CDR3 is TGTGCCAGCAGCTCTACGTACAGGAGGGACTACAATGAGCAGTTCTTC. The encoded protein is CASSSTYRRDYNEQFF.

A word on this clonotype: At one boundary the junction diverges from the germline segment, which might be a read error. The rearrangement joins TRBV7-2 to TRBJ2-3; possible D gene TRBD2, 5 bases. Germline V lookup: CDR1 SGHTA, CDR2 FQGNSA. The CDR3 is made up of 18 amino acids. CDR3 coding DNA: TGTGCCGGCAGCTTAGTTTTGGGCGGGCGCACGGGCACAGATACGCAGTATTTT. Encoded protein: CAGSLVLGGRTGTDTQYF.

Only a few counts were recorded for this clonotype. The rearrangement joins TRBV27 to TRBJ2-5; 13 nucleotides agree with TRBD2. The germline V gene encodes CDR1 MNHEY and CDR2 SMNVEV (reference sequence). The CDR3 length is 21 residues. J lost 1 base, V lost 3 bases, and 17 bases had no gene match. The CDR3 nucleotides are TGTGCCAGCAGTTTTCCTGATCTGGGACTAGCGGGACTAAATACCCAAGAGACCCAGTACTTC. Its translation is CASSFPDLGLAGLNTQETQYF.

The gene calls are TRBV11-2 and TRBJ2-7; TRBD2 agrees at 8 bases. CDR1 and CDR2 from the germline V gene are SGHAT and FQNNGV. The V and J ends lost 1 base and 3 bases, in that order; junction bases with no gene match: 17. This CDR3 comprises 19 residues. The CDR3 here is CASSLAPGKLAENHYEQYF. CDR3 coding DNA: TGTGCCAGCAGCTTAGCGCCCGGAAAACTAGCGGAGAATCACTACGAGCAGTACTTC.

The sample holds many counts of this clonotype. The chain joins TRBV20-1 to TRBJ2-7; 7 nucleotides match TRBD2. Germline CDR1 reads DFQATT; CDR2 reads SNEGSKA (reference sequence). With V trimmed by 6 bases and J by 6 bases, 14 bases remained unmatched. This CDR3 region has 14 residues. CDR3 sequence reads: CSAAAERGLVEQYF. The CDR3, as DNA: TGCAGTGCCGCAGCGGAGCGGGGACTGGTCGAGCAGTACTTC.

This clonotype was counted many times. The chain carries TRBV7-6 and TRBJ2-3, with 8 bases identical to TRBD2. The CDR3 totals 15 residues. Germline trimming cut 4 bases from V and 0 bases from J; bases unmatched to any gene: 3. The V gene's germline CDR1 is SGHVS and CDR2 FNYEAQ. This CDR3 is CASSSLAASTDTQYF. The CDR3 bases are TGTGCCAGCAGCTCACTAGCGGCTAGCACAGATACGCAGTATTTT.